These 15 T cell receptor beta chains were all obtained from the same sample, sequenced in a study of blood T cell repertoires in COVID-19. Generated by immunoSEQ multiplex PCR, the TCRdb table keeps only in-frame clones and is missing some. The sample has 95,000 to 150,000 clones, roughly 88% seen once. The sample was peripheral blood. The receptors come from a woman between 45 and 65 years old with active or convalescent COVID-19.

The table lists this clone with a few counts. CDR3 in DNA: TGTGCCAGCAGCGTAGAGGGCAGGGCTCATTCACCCCTCCACTTT. It translates to CASSVEGRAHSPLHF. The chain links TRBV9 to TRBJ1-6, with D tentatively TRBD1 (5 bases). Per the germline V gene, CDR1 is SGDLS and CDR2 is YYNGEE. The CDR3 extends over 15 amino acids. V lost 0 bases and J 8 bases, leaving 12 bases between the germline ends.

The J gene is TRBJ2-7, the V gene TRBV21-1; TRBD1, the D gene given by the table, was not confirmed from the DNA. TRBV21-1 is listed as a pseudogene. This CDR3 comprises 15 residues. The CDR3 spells CARTLGDREHYEQYF. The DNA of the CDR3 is TGTGCCAGAACCTTGGGGGACAGGGAACACTACGAGCAGTACTTC.

CDR3 sequence (DNA): TGTGCCAGCAGCCACGGGAACACCGGGGAGCTGTTTTTT. It encodes CASSHGNTGELFF. The J gene is TRBJ2-2, the V gene TRBV3-1 (or the pseudogene TRBV3-2); D ambiguous. The CDR3 is 13 residues long. V lost 3 bases, J lost 1 base, and 3 bases lay in between. From germline, CDR1 is LGHDT and CDR2 YNNKEL (reference sequence).

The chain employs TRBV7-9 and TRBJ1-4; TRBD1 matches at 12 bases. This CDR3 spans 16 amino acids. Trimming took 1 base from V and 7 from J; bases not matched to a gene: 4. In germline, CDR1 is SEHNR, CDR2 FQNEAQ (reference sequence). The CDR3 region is CASSLGDRGQSEKLFF. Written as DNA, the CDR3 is TGTGCCAGCAGCTTAGGGGACAGGGGGCAAAGTGAAAAACTGTTTTTT.

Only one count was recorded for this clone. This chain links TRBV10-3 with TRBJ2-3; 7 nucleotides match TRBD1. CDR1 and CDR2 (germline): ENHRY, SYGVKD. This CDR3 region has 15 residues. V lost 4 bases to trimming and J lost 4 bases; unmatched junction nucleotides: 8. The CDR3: CAISATDREPDTQYF. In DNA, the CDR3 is TGTGCCATCAGTGCCACCGACAGGGAGCCAGATACGCAGTATTTT.

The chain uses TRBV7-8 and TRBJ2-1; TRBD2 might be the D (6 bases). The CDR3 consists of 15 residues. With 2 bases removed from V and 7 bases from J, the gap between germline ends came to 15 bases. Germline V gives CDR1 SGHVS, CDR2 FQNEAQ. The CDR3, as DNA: TGTGCCAGCAGCTTAATTCGGGGGAGTGGAAATGAGCAGTTCTTC. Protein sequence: CASSLIRGSGNEQFF. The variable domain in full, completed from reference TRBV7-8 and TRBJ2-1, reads GAGVSQSPRYKVAKRGQDVALRCDPISGHVSLFWYQQALGQGPEFLTYFQNEAQLDKSGLPSDRFFAERPEGSVSTLKIQRTQQEDSAVYLCASSLIRGSGNEQFFGPGTRLTVL.

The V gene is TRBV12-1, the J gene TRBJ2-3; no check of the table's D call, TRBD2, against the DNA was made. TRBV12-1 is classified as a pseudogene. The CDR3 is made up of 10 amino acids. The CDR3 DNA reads TGTGCCAGGAGGTCAGATACGCAGTATTTT. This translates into CARRSDTQYF.

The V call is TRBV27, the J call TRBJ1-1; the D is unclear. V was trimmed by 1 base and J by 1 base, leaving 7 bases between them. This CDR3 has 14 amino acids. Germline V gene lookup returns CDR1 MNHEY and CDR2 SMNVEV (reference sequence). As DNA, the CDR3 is TGTGCCAGCAGTTTATTGGGCAGGAACACTGAAGCTTTCTTT. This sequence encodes CASSLLGRNTEAFF.

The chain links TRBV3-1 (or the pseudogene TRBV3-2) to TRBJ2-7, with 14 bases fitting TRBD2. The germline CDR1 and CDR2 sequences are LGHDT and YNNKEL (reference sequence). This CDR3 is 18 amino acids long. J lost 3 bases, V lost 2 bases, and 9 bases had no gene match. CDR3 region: CASSQKKDGTSGSYEQYF. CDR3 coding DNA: TGTGCCAGCAGCCAAAAAAAAGACGGGACTAGCGGGAGCTACGAGCAGTACTTC.

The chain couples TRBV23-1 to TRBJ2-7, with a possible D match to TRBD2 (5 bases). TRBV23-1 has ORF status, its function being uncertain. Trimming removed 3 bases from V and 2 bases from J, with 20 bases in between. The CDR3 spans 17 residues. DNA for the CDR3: TGCGCCAGCAGTCACCCCGTTGTGAGGGAGCCCGCCTACGAGCAGTACTTC. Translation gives CASSHPVVREPAYEQYF.

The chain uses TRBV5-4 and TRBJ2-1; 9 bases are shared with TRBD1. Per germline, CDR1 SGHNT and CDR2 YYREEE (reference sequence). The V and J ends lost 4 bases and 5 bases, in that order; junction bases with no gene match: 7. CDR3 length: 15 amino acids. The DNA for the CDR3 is TGTGCCAGCAGCCTACAGGGGGCGCTGGACAATGAGCAGTTCTTC. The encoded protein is CASSLQGALDNEQFF.

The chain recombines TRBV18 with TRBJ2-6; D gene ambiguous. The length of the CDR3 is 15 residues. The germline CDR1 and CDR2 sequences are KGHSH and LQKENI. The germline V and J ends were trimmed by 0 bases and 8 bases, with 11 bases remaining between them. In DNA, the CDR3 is TGTGCCAGCTCACCACCTCAGTACCGATCCAACGTCCTGACTTTC. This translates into CASSPPQYRSNVLTF.

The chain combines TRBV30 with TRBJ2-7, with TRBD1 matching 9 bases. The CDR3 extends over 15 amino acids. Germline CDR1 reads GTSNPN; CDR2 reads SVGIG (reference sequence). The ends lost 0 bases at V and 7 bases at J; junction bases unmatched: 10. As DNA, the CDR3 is TGTGCCTGGAGTGTTGGGACAGGGTATCCGGTGGAGCAGTACTTC. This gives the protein CAWSVGTGYPVEQYF.

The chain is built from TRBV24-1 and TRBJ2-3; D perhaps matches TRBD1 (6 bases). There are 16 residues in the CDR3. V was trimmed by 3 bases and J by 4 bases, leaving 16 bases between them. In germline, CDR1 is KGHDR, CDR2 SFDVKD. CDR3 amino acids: CATSDRNRVGADTQYF. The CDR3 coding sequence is TGTGCCACCAGTGATCGAAACAGGGTGGGGGCAGATACGCAGTATTTT.

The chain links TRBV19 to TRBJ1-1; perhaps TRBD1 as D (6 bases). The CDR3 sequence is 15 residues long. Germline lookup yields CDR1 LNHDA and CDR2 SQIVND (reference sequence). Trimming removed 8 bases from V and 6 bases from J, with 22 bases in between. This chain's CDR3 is CASWDIRQGDPEAFF. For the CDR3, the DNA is TGTGCCAGTTGGGACATAAGACAAGGGGACCCTGAAGCTTTCTTT. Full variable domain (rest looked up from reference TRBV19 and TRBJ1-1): DGGITQSPKYLFRKEGQNVTLSCEQNLNHDAMYWYRQDPGQGLRLIYYSQIVNDFQKGDIAEGYSVSREKKESFPLTVTSAQKNPTAFYLCASWDIRQGDPEAFFGQGTRLTVV.